A selection of T cell receptor beta chains follows, all from one sample in a study of neurological immune-mediated disorders. MiXCR was run by TCRdb on the 5' RACE reads, yielding one entry per CDR3 protein. The table includes roughly 65,000 distinct CDR3 sequences, 3.5% to 5% detected once. Input material: PBMCs. The receptors were sampled from a man aged 50 to 59 with multiple sclerosis. CDR3s include the opening cysteine and the closing phenylalanine or tryptophan.

J,V,CDR3
TRBJ1-5,TRBV7-9,CASSLTGVSNQPQHF
TRBJ1-4,TRBV20-1,CSASEEGAFNEKLFF
TRBJ2-1,TRBV6-2/TRBV6-3,CASSYTRGVMQNEQFF
TRBJ2-1,TRBV6-6,CASSSPPTISYNEQFF
TRBJ2-5,TRBV15,CATSREQGVVEETQYF
TRBJ1-1,TRBV7-2,CASSRGRGQGGTEAFF
TRBJ1-5,TRBV12-3/TRBV12-4,CASSLSNSNQPQHF
TRBJ2-1,TRBV20-1,CSARTSGGVYNEQFF
TRBJ2-2,TRBV20-1,CSARDHRGATGELFF
TRBJ1-1,TRBV5-1,CASSFSGVNTEAFF
TRBJ1-5,TRBV7-9,CASSTAASGAGQPQHF
TRBJ2-1,TRBV6-6,CASRDNEQFF
TRBJ2-3,TRBV20-1,CSASRFGVTDTQYF
TRBJ2-5,TRBV27,CASSQRDRETQYF
TRBJ2-3,TRBV9,CASSVGVTDTQYF
TRBJ2-3,TRBV10-3,CAISVGGTDTQYF
TRBJ1-2,TRBV5-1,CASQNQPGGYYGYTF
TRBJ1-2,TRBV6-5,CASSAPGFYGYTF
TRBJ1-5,TRBV20-1,CSARDRGLTNQHF
TRBJ2-5,TRBV5-8,CASSWNQETQYF
TRBJ2-5,TRBV12-3/TRBV12-4,CASSPRASGGLYQETQYF
TRBJ2-7,TRBV9,CASSKRTGYEQYF
TRBJ2-5,TRBV20-1,CSARDQAGVKETQYF
TRBJ2-1,TRBV4-1,CASSQVVGGARAGEQFF
TRBJ2-3,TRBV20-1,CSASKPSGTDTQYF
TRBJ1-2,TRBV5-1,CASSLAWDRGGYTF
TRBJ2-1,TRBV20-1,CSASGTGYNEQFF
TRBJ2-1,TRBV7-2,CASKMGGPYNEQFF
TRBJ1-2,TRBV6-2/TRBV6-3,CASSPTDRDRLGYTF
TRBJ2-2,TRBV4-1,CASSHTSLNTGELFF
TRBJ1-4,TRBV7-9,CASSLGQGNEKLFF
TRBJ1-6,TRBV10-2,CASSLQQANSPLHF
TRBJ1-2,TRBV7-9,CASSLQGDTYFGYTF
TRBJ1-2,TRBV5-1,CASSLASGRNYGYTF
TRBJ1-5,TRBV7-2,CASSLDSNQPQHF
TRBJ2-5,TRBV12-3/TRBV12-4,CASSLGQGARDQETQYF
TRBJ2-5,TRBV20-1,CSARGRPTGYQETQYF
TRBJ2-7,TRBV12-3/TRBV12-4,CASSPEGGPREQYF
TRBJ2-6,TRBV5-1,CASRDNSGANVLTF
TRBJ1-3,TRBV5-1,CASSHFGELSGNTIYF
TRBJ1-1,TRBV5-1,CASSLVAVAREAFF
TRBJ1-5,TRBV12-3/TRBV12-4,CASSLGTGGPNQPQHF
TRBJ2-7,TRBV5-6,CASSHRTGAYEQYF
TRBJ1-2,TRBV6-6,CASSYSRGDYGYTF
TRBJ2-5,TRBV5-1,CASSKGLVQETQYF
TRBJ2-6,TRBV30,CAWSVGPRAANVLTF
TRBJ1-5,TRBV20-1,CSITGVGQPQHF
TRBJ1-3,TRBV12-5,CASGLDRVSGNTIYF
TRBJ1-1,TRBV12-3/TRBV12-4,CASRWTGGGTEAFF
TRBJ2-5,TRBV10-3,CATGDRGLGETQYF
TRBJ2-7,TRBV28,CASKRGQGPEEQYF
TRBJ2-5,TRBV10-3,CACSGGETQYF